The next 12 T cell receptor beta chains were all read from a single sample in a study of cytomegalovirus exposure and HLA in healthy donors. Researchers ran the PCR with 60 Vbeta and 13 Jbeta primers. This table comes from immunoSEQ multiplex PCR, and its TCRdb copy is limited to in-frame clones, with some not included. The table shows roughly 280,000 clones, with around two thirds occurring only once. Sample: PBMCs. These receptors were taken from a female donor in good health and CMV-seronegative.

V gene TRBV6-1 combines with J gene TRBJ1-2; TRBD1 agrees at 8 bases. In germline, CDR1 is MNHNS, CDR2 SASEGT. This CDR3 is 15 amino acids long. With 3 bases clipped from V and 4 bases from J, the junction kept 7 bases outside the gene matches. The CDR3 DNA follows: TGTGCCAGCAGTGATGGTCCAGGGGGCGCCTATGGCTACACCTTC. It encodes CASSDGPGGAYGYTF.

CDR3: CAISVWKGGNTEAFF. DNA of the CDR3: TGTGCCATCAGTGTTTGGAAAGGGGGGAACACTGAAGCTTTCTTT. V gene TRBV10-3 combines with J gene TRBJ1-1, with a weak D call TRBD1 (6 bases). The germline V and J ends were trimmed by 4 bases and 1 base, with 13 bases remaining between them. This CDR3 has 15 residues. Germline V gives CDR1 ENHRY, CDR2 SYGVKD.

The chain combines TRBV6-4 with TRBJ2-5, with 8 bases matching TRBD1. The end of the DNA fits TRBJ2-7 better, so the J call may be wrong. Germline lookup yields CDR1 MRHNA and CDR2 SNTAGT. The CDR3 is 15 amino acids. The CDR3 nucleotides are TGTGCCAGCAGTGACTCTCGGGACAGGCCCTACGAGCAGTACTTC. It specifies CASSDSRDRPYEQYF.

The sample holds a few counts of this clone. J is TRBJ1-5 and V is TRBV28, with 8 bases that match TRBD1. Germline loops: CDR1 MDHEN, CDR2 SYDVKM. The J segment lost 7 bases and the V segment lost 6 bases, leaving 11 bases of the junction unmatched. This CDR3 has 15 residues. This CDR3 reads CASSLSTGVEQPQHF. For the CDR3, the DNA is TGTGCCAGCAGCCTGTCGACAGGGGTCGAACAGCCCCAGCATTTT. The full variable domain, completed using reference TRBV28 and TRBJ1-5, is DVKVTQSSRYLVKRTGEKVFLECVQDMDHENMFWYRQDPGLGLRLIYFSYDVKMKEKGDIPEGYSVSREKKERFSLILESASTNQTSMYLCASSLSTGVEQPQHFGDGTRLSIL.

This clone has only one observation. The CDR3 coding sequence is TGTGCCAGTAGTCAGCTGGGCAACAAAAACATTCAGTACTTC. It codes for CASSQLGNKNIQYF. The gene calls are TRBV19 and TRBJ2-4; D call uncertain. V was clipped by 5 bases and J by 3 bases, with 11 bases between them. Germline CDR1 LNHDA, CDR2 SQIVND (reference sequence). The CDR3 covers 14 residues.

The chain uses TRBV7-2 and TRBJ1-1; maybe TRBD1 (5 bases). Germline V gene lookup returns CDR1 SGHTA and CDR2 FQGNSA. This CDR3 comprises 13 residues. The germline V and J ends were trimmed by 5 bases and 1 base, with 8 bases remaining between them. The CDR3 region has the DNA TGTGCCAGCAGCACCGACAGGAACACTGAAGCTTTCTTT. Amino acids: CASSTDRNTEAFF. Full variable domain (outside the CDR3, taken from reference TRBV7-2 and TRBJ1-1): GAGVSQSPSNKVTEKGKDVELRCDPISGHTALYWYRQSLGQGLEFLIYFQGNSAPDKSGLPSDRFSAERTGGSVSTLTIQRTQQEDSAVYLCASSTDRNTEAFFGQGTRLTVV.

This chain uses TRBV6-5 with TRBJ2-1; D unresolved. CDR1 is MNHEY and CDR2 is SVGAGI in the germline V gene. V was shortened by 6 bases and J by 2 bases, with 5 bases between the two germline ends. The length of the CDR3 is 12 residues. This CDR3 reads CASRNTYNEQFF. CDR3 bases: TGTGCCAGCAGAAACACCTACAATGAGCAGTTCTTC.

The chain recombines TRBV7-8 with TRBJ1-1; 8 nucleotides match TRBD1. The CDR3 extends over 13 amino acids. Germline assignment: CDR1 SGHVS and CDR2 FQNEAQ. V gave up 7 bases and J gave up 7 bases; unmatched junction bases: 8. CDR3 sequence reads: CASTADREGEAFF. The CDR3 coding sequence is TGTGCCAGCACCGCGGACAGGGAGGGTGAAGCTTTCTTT.

This clone was counted a few times. The chain is built from TRBV11-3 and TRBJ2-1; D is possibly TRBD2 (5 bases). The CDR3 has 14 amino acids. Germline-derived CDR1 and CDR2 are SGHNT and YENEEA. Trimming took off 8 bases at V and 3 bases at J, with 14 bases between the two ends. CDR3 loop: CASSPRERYNEQFF. The CDR3 DNA follows: TGTGCCAGCTCCCCACGGGAACGCTACAATGAGCAGTTCTTC. Together with reference TRBV11-3 and TRBJ2-1, the CDR3 gives the full variable domain: EAGVVQSPRYKIIEKKQPVAFWCNPISGHNTLYWYLQNLGQGPELLIRYENEEAVDDSQLPKDRFSAERLKGVDSTLKIQPAELGDSAVYLCASSPRERYNEQFFGPGTRLTVL.

The CDR3 sequence is CASRLIPGLAACEQYF. CDR3 nucleotides: TGTGCAAGTCGCTTGATACCGGGACTAGCGGCCTGCGAGCAGTACTTC. The V call is TRBV12-2, the J call TRBJ2-7; the D call of TRBD2 is as the table states it, not checked on the DNA. TRBV12-2 is given as a pseudogene. The CDR3 spans 16 residues.

Turning to this clone: The sample holds other DNA sequences that translate to the same CDR3. The chain carries TRBV7-9 and TRBJ2-5; the D is unclear. From germline, CDR1 is SEHNR and CDR2 FQNEAQ (reference sequence). With 4 bases removed from V and 7 bases from J, the gap between germline ends came to 7 bases. CDR3 length equals 11 residues. CDR3 sequence: CASSSGGTQYF. The CDR3 region has the DNA TGTGCCAGCAGCTCCGGTGGGACCCAGTACTTC.

This chain uses TRBV2 with TRBJ2-7; 7 bases line up with TRBD2. The CDR3 spans 16 residues. The V segment lost 7 bases and the J segment 2 bases; nucleotides outside the gene matches: 14. Germline CDR1 is SNHLY and CDR2 is FYNNEI. DNA for the CDR3: TGTGCCAGCACTTTATTAGCGGGCCAGGAAACCTACGAGCAGTACTTC. Translation: CASTLLAGQETYEQYF.